A single sample is the source of the 2 T cell receptor beta chains below, sequenced in a study of blood T cell repertoires in COVID-19. Sequenced by immunoSEQ multiplex PCR; TCRdb stores in-frame clones only, minus some. Of 200,000 or so clones in the sample, approximately 87% were seen once. Material for sequencing was peripheral blood. The receptors stem from a woman aged 50 to 60 with acute or convalescent COVID-19.

This clone was seen a few times. This sequence joins TRBV27 and TRBJ1-5; maybe TRBD1 (6 bases). From germline, CDR1 is MNHEY and CDR2 SMNVEV (reference sequence). Trimming removed 7 bases from V and 8 bases from J, with 21 bases in between. This CDR3 spans 15 amino acids. The DNA of the CDR3 is TGTGCCAGCAAGTCCGGTGGGGGGGCCGCCAAGCCCCAGCATTTT. Translated: CASKSGGGAAKPQHF.

The rearrangement uses TRBV5-6 and TRBJ2-7; TRBD1 matches 8 bases. V lost 5 bases to trimming and J lost 2 bases; unmatched junction nucleotides: 6. Per the germline V gene, CDR1 is SGHDT and CDR2 is YYEEEE. The CDR3 has 14 amino acids. CDR3 DNA: TGTGCCAGCAGGTCCGGGACAGGACCCTACGAGCAGTACTTC. It translates to CASRSGTGPYEQYF.